Following are 26 T cell receptor beta chains from one sample sequenced in a study of blood T cell repertoires in COVID-19. Only in-frame clones appear in the TCRdb table, and some are missing; sequencing was by immunoSEQ multiplex PCR. The sample contains about 400,000 clones, 75% to 90% of which appear only once. The sample was peripheral blood. These receptors were collected from a woman aged 55-70 years with COVID-19, enrolled during active disease.

The chain employs TRBV27 and TRBJ2-4; possibly TRBD2 for D (6 bases). Germline CDR1 reads MNHEY; CDR2 reads SMNVEV (reference sequence). This CDR3 spans 16 amino acids. Trimming left V 5 bases short and J 0 bases short, with 14 bases between. The chain's CDR3 is CASSHGLGLAKNIQYF. CDR3 DNA sequence: TGTGCCAGCAGTCACGGACTGGGACTAGCCAAAAACATTCAGTACTTC.

The CDR3 DNA reads as TGTGCCAGCAGCCAAAGAGGGGGCCCCTACAATGAGCAGTTCTTC. Amino acid sequence: CASSQRGGPYNEQFF. This chain connects TRBV3-1 (or the pseudogene TRBV3-2) to TRBJ2-1; 7 positions agree with TRBD1. V lost 2 bases, J lost 2 bases, and 3 bases stayed unmatched. The length of the CDR3 is 15 residues. Looked up from germline, CDR1 is LGHDT and CDR2 is YNNKEL (reference sequence).

This clone came up once. The rearrangement joins TRBV5-1 to TRBJ1-1; TRBD1 is a possible D gene (6 bases). This CDR3 spans 12 amino acids. V was pared by 1 base and J by 6 bases, with 7 bases between. From germline, CDR1 is SGHRS and CDR2 YFSETQ. In DNA, the CDR3 is TGCGCCAGCAGCTTGAACAGGGCTGAAGCTTTCTTT. Its protein is CASSLNRAEAFF.

The gene calls are TRBV11-2 and TRBJ1-2; D is unclear. Trimming left V 1 base short and J 3 bases short, with 9 bases between. This CDR3 has 14 residues. CDR1 SGHAT and CDR2 FQNNGV come from the germline V gene. CDR3 residues: CASSLGGNYYGYTF. The DNA for the CDR3 is TGTGCCAGCAGCTTAGGCGGGAACTACTATGGCTACACCTTC. The full variable domain, with the rest looked up from reference TRBV11-2 and TRBJ1-2, is EAGVAQSPRYKIIEKRQSVAFWCNPISGHATLYWYQQILGQGPKLLIQFQNNGVVDDSQLPKDRFSAERLKGVDSTLKIQPAKLEDSAVYLCASSLGGNYYGYTFGSGTRLTVV.

This chain joins TRBV6-1 and TRBJ2-3; 7 bases map to TRBD2. This CDR3 contains 16 residues. V gave up 4 bases and J gave up 1 base; unmatched junction bases: 8. Germline values: CDR1 MNHNS, CDR2 SASEGT. CDR3 residues: CASSGAGVRGTDTQYF. DNA of the CDR3: TGTGCCAGCAGTGGGGCGGGGGTGAGAGGCACAGATACGCAGTATTTT.

The chain has TRBV7-6 and TRBJ2-7, with D possibly matching TRBD1 (6 bases). Germline-derived CDR1 and CDR2 are SGHVS and FNYEAQ. Trimming removed 5 bases from V and 1 base from J, with 12 bases in between. CDR3 size: 14 residues. Written as DNA, the CDR3 is TGTGCCAGCAGCCAGGGACAATTATCCTACGAGCAGTACTTC. Protein: CASSQGQLSYEQYF. The variable domain in full, completed from reference TRBV7-6 and TRBJ2-7, reads GAGVSQSPRYKVTKRGQDVALRCDPISGHVSLYWYRQALGQGPEFLTYFNYEAQQDKSGLPNDRFSAERPEGSISTLTIQRTEQRDSAMYRCASSQGQLSYEQYFGPGTRLTVT.

V is TRBV19 and J is TRBJ2-1; weak D call: TRBD2 (5 bases). The germline V and J ends were trimmed by 3 bases and 8 bases, with 20 bases remaining between them. CDR3 length: 16 residues. Germline CDR1 reads LNHDA; CDR2 reads SQIVND (reference sequence). This CDR3 reads CASSILSGILRDEQFF. The CDR3 DNA follows: TGTGCCAGTAGTATTCTCTCCGGGATCCTGAGGGATGAGCAGTTCTTC.

The V and J genes are TRBV7-2 and TRBJ2-3; D uncertain. The CDR3 runs to 16 residues. Looked up from germline, CDR1 is SGHTA and CDR2 is FQGNSA. Deletions cut 5 bases from V and 0 bases from J, with 15 bases between. CDR3 amino acids: CASSPPRVSSTDTQYF. The DNA for the CDR3 is TGTGCCAGCAGCCCACCTCGGGTGTCTAGCACAGATACGCAGTATTTT.

CDR3 region: CSVLGLAVNIQYF. CDR3 coding DNA: TGCAGCGTCCTTGGACTAGCGGTGAACATTCAGTACTTC. The gene calls are TRBV29-1 and TRBJ2-4; 10 bases agree with TRBD2. The CDR3 covers 13 residues. The germline V gene encodes CDR1 SQVTM and CDR2 ANQGSEA. V gave up 6 bases and J gave up 7 bases; unmatched junction bases: 6. Supplemented by reference TRBV29-1 and TRBJ2-4, the full variable domain reads SAVISQKPSRDICQRGTSLTIQCQVDSQVTMMFWYRQQPGQSLTLIATANQGSEATYESGFVIDKFPISRPNLTFSTLTVSNMSPEDSSIYLCSVLGLAVNIQYFGAGTRLSVL.

This rearrangement joins TRBV10-3 to TRBJ2-1, with TRBD1 identical over 9 bases. The CDR3 extends over 15 amino acids. In germline, CDR1 is ENHRY, CDR2 SYGVKD. With 2 bases clipped from V and 6 bases from J, the junction kept 5 bases outside the gene matches. In nucleotides, the CDR3 is TGTGCCATCAGTGAGCCACAGGGGGCAGGCAATGAGCAGTTCTTC. Translating it yields CAISEPQGAGNEQFF.

This clone showed up just a few times. The chain joins TRBV25-1 to TRBJ1-1; no clear D. Trimming removed 6 bases at V and 5 bases at J, with 10 bases between. Per germline, CDR1 MGHDK and CDR2 SYGVNS. The CDR3 is 12 amino acids. The CDR3 DNA sequence: TGTGCCAGCAGCGTGGGCCGGACTGAAGCTTTCTTT. Protein product: CASSVGRTEAFF.

The rearrangement joins TRBV4-3 to TRBJ2-1; 8 nucleotides align to TRBD2. Germline V gene sequence: CDR1 LGHNA, CDR2 YSLEER. J lost 9 bases, V lost 0 bases, and 4 bases had no gene match. The CDR3 spans 14 residues. As DNA, the CDR3 is TGCGCCAGCAGCCAAGACCGGGGGGGCCTTGAGCAGTTCTTC. Translated, it gives CASSQDRGGLEQFF.

The V and J genes are TRBV6-5 and TRBJ1-2; 8 positions agree with TRBD1. CDR3 length: 13 residues. Per germline, CDR1 MNHEY and CDR2 SVGAGI. V lost 7 bases to trimming and J lost 4 bases; unmatched junction nucleotides: 5. CDR3 loop: CASIPGQGYGYTF. As DNA, the CDR3 is TGTGCCAGCATTCCCGGACAGGGCTATGGCTACACCTTC.

The chain carries TRBV20-1 and TRBJ1-5; 7 positions match TRBD1. The CDR3 consists of 15 residues. Trimming took 3 bases from V and 4 from J; bases not matched to a gene: 9. Germline CDR1 and CDR2: DFQATT and SNEGSKA (reference sequence). CDR3 bases: TGCAGTGCTAGTCAGGCACAGGGGAGGAATCAGCCCCAGCATTTT. Amino acids: CSASQAQGRNQPQHF.

This chain connects TRBV10-3 to TRBJ1-6; possible D gene TRBD1, 6 bases. The CDR3 covers 14 residues. Per the germline V gene, CDR1 is ENHRY and CDR2 is SYGVKD. With 6 bases removed from V and 7 bases from J, the gap between germline ends came to 13 bases. In DNA form, the CDR3 reads TGTGCCATCAGGGCCGGGACACAGAATTCACCCCTCCACTTT. Translated: CAIRAGTQNSPLHF.

This chain connects TRBV30 to TRBJ1-3; D remains unclear. CDR1 and CDR2 from the germline V gene are GTSNPN and SVGIG (reference sequence). The V and J ends lost 4 bases and 0 bases respectively, with 13 bases between them. This CDR3 contains 15 residues. This CDR3 reads CAWKFWAASGNTIYF. The CDR3 DNA is TGTGCCTGGAAATTTTGGGCAGCCTCTGGAAACACCATATATTTT.

The V call is TRBV10-2, the J call TRBJ1-3; D is unresolved. Germline lookup yields CDR1 WSHSY and CDR2 SAAADI. The V end lost 2 bases, the J end lost 0 bases, and 8 bases lay between the germline ends. The CDR3 is made up of 15 amino acids. The CDR3 bases are TGCGCCAGCAGTGAGACGTTTAGCTCTGGAAACACCATATATTTT. The encoded protein is CASSETFSSGNTIYF.

J is TRBJ2-7 and V is TRBV7-2; 9 nucleotides line up with TRBD1. Germline V gives CDR1 SGHTA, CDR2 FQGNSA. V was clipped by 5 bases and J by 4 bases; unmatched bases: 9. The CDR3 loop spans 15 amino acids. The CDR3 region has the DNA TGTGCCAGCAGCCAGGGGACAGGGAATTGGTACGAGCAGTACTTC. It yields the protein CASSQGTGNWYEQYF.

V usage is TRBV5-1 and J usage is TRBJ1-2; 7 nucleotides agree with TRBD1. Germline V gene sequence: CDR1 SGHRS, CDR2 YFSETQ. Trimming at V came to 3 bases and at J to 3 bases, leaving 2 bases not matched to a gene. The CDR3 has 13 residues. In DNA, the CDR3 is TGCGCCAGCAGCTCTGACAGGGACTATGGCTACACCTTC. This encodes CASSSDRDYGYTF.

This clone was observed a few times. The chain recombines TRBV5-4 with TRBJ2-5, with D possibly TRBD1 on 6 matching bases. The CDR3 runs 14 residues. Germline V gene sequence: CDR1 SGHNT, CDR2 YYREEE (reference sequence). V lost 4 bases, J lost 3 bases, and 13 bases lay in between. CDR3 protein: CASSRTVYEETQYF. DNA for the CDR3: TGTGCCAGCAGCCGGACAGTATACGAAGAGACCCAGTACTTC.

The chain uses TRBV9 and TRBJ2-3, with 8 bases matching TRBD2. Germline CDR1 reads SGDLS; CDR2 reads YYNGEE. V gave up 0 bases and J gave up 0 bases; unmatched junction bases: 3. The CDR3 consists of 16 residues. CDR3 sequence (DNA): TGTGCCAGCAGCGTAGGCGGGGGGTCTAGCACAGATACGCAGTATTTT. Its protein is CASSVGGGSSTDTQYF.

The chain couples TRBV6-5 to TRBJ2-1; a weak D match, TRBD1 (6 bases). Germline V CDR1 and CDR2: MNHEY, SVGAGI. V was trimmed by 6 bases and J by 3 bases, leaving 15 bases between them. The CDR3 has 15 amino acids. In nucleotides, the CDR3 is TGTGCCAGCAGGGACAGAGGGGCAAACTACAATGAGCAGTTCTTC. It specifies CASRDRGANYNEQFF.

This clone was counted a few times. The CDR3 region has the DNA TGCGCCAGCAGTGATGGCGGGTTTTCTCTAGATACGCAGTATTTT. It translates to CASSDGGFSLDTQYF. The rearrangement uses TRBV10-1 and TRBJ2-3, with D perhaps TRBD2 (5 bases). V was shortened by 3 bases and J by 5 bases, with 15 bases between the two germline ends. Germline V gene data show CDR1 as WNHNN and CDR2 as SYGVQD (reference sequence). The CDR3 length is 15 residues.

The chain couples TRBV11-3 to TRBJ2-2; D unresolved. This CDR3 is 15 amino acids long. Germline V CDR1 and CDR2: SGHNT, YENEEA. V was shortened by 1 base and J by 0 bases, with 6 bases between the two germline ends. CDR3 sequence: CASSLVRANTGELFF. The CDR3 nucleotides read TGTGCCAGCAGCTTAGTAAGAGCGAACACCGGGGAGCTGTTTTTT.

The chain has TRBV27 and TRBJ2-6, with D possibly matching TRBD2 (5 bases). This CDR3 region has 14 residues. Per the germline V gene, CDR1 is MNHEY and CDR2 is SMNVEV (reference sequence). The V gene lost 2 bases and the J gene lost 3 bases, with 5 bases spanning the gap. The CDR3, as DNA: TGTGCCAGCAGTTTAACTAGTGGGGCCAACGTCCTGACTTTC. Protein: CASSLTSGANVLTF.

This sequence joins TRBV6-6 and TRBJ1-4; 9 bases fit TRBD1. Per the germline V gene, CDR1 is MNHNY and CDR2 is SVGAGI (reference sequence). Trimming at V came to 5 bases and at J to 5 bases, leaving 6 bases not matched to a gene. CDR3 length: 15 amino acids. CDR3 protein: CASSSRTGENEKLFF. Here the CDR3 DNA reads TGTGCCAGCAGTAGCCGGACAGGGGAAAATGAAAAACTGTTTTTT.